The present entry profiles one TCR beta chain with its context. As originally analysed: Amplification with reference gene primers provided the estimates of nucleated cell counts. TCRdb's table, derived via immunoSEQ multiplex PCR, lists solely in-frame clones and lacks some. V and J calls plus clone size are reproduced from that table; the DNA served to infer D and trimming. In the table there are approximately 50,000 clones, less than 80% of which are singletons. This specimen comes from a study of blood T cell repertoires in COVID-19. Study at large: Samples came from the United States, Italy and Spain, spanning acute and convalescent COVID-19. The analysed material was cDNA or gDNA that came from T cells, B-cell-depleted T cells, or PBMCs.

Germline CDR1 reads SGHDT; CDR2 reads YYEEEE. Trimming removed 4 bases at V and 4 bases at J, with 14 bases between. CDR3 length equals 15 residues. The specimen sequenced was peripheral blood. The chain recombines TRBV5-6 with TRBJ2-2, with a tentative D call TRBD1 (6 bases). The sequence was obtained from a man aged 65 to 79 with acute or convalescent COVID-19. CDR3: CASSVLMGATGELFF. In nucleotides, the CDR3 is TGTGCCAGCAGCGTATTGATGGGGGCCACCGGGGAGCTGTTTTTT.